The rows below give T cell receptor beta chains drawn from one sample of a study of blood T cell repertoires in COVID-19. TCRdb's table, derived via immunoSEQ multiplex PCR, lists solely in-frame clones and lacks some. Of more than 400,000 clones listed, about 90% are singletons. The sequenced material came from PBMCs or T cells enriched from blood (not recorded which). These receptors were taken from a man younger than 30 who had recovered from COVID-19. Both conserved end residues are part of each CDR3. D genes are given only for firm matches. Where a row states a size, it is once, few, many or the class of an expanded clone; other rows omit it.

cdr3_nt,cdr3_aa,v_call,clone_size,d_call,j_call
TGCGCCAGCAGCCTCGCTTGGGGGGGTGAAGCTTTCTTT,CASSLAWGGEAFF,TRBV5-1,NA,NA,TRBJ1-1
TGTGCCAGCAGCCTGGACAGGGTGGTGGAGACCCAGTACTTC,CASSLDRVVETQYF,TRBV7-8,once,TRBD1,TRBJ2-5
TGTGCCAGCAGCGAGACCGGGACAGGGGGCCTGAAGAACACCGGGGAGCTGTTTTTT,CASSETGTGGLKNTGELFF,TRBV9,NA,TRBD1,TRBJ2-2
TGTGCCAGCAGTGAAAGAGGTGTCTCCTACGAGCAGTACTTC,CASSERGVSYEQYF,TRBV2,NA,NA,TRBJ2-7
TGTGCCAGCAGCTTTTCGCAGGGAAATCAGCCCCAGCATTTT,CASSFSQGNQPQHF,TRBV7-2,NA,NA,TRBJ1-5
TGTGCCAGCAGTGAATTTGGGACCCGGGACAGTCGCGGCTACACCTTC,CASSEFGTRDSRGYTF,TRBV25-1,NA,TRBD1,TRBJ1-2
TGTGCCAGCAGCGAAGGACAGTTGAACACCGGGGAGCTGTTTTTT,CASSEGQLNTGELFF,TRBV5-5,NA,NA,TRBJ2-2
TGTGCTAGTGGTTCCTCAGGGGAGTATGGCTACACCTTC,CASGSSGEYGYTF,TRBV12-5,NA,NA,TRBJ1-2
TGTGCCAGCAGCCCAGGTCCTCTCAGAGCCCTCCACTTT,CASSPGPLRALHF,TRBV7-8,NA,NA,TRBJ1-6
TGTGCCAGCAGCCAAGGTGGACAGGGGGCATATAGGAGCTATGGCTACACCTTC,CASSQGGQGAYRSYGYTF,TRBV14,NA,TRBD1,TRBJ1-2
TGTGCCAGCAGTTTACCGGGGCCGGGAGCTAGTTCACCCCTCCACTTT,CASSLPGPGASSPLHF,TRBV27,NA,NA,TRBJ1-6
TGTGCCAGCAGCTTAGCTAGCAGGGTAAACACTGAAGCTTTCTTT,CASSLASRVNTEAFF,TRBV7-9,NA,NA,TRBJ1-1
TGTGCCAGCTCACCAGGGACAGGGAATGGCTACACCTTC,CASSPGTGNGYTF,TRBV18,NA,TRBD1,TRBJ1-2
TGTGCCAGTAGTCACGAGGGCCACACGGGAAATCAGCCCCAGCATTTT,CASSHEGHTGNQPQHF,TRBV19,NA,NA,TRBJ1-5
TGTGCCAGCAGCTTAGAGGGGTTCTACGAGCAGTACTTC,CASSLEGFYEQYF,TRBV7-8,NA,NA,TRBJ2-7
TGTGCCAGCAGTGACAGGGGTAGGGGTGGCTACACCTTC,CASSDRGRGGYTF,TRBV7-3,once,TRBD1,TRBJ1-2
TGTGCCAGCAGCTTAGATGGAACAGGTTACTATGGCTACACCTTC,CASSLDGTGYYGYTF,TRBV7-2,NA,NA,TRBJ1-2
TGTGCCAGCAGTGACAGGTTTGGACAGCCCCAGCATTTT,CASSDRFGQPQHF,TRBV12-3/TRBV12-4,NA,NA,TRBJ1-5
TGTGCCAGCTCACCCGGGACAGCTTTTCCTAATGAGCAGTTCTTC,CASSPGTAFPNEQFF,TRBV18,NA,TRBD1,TRBJ2-1
TGTGCCAGCACCTCGGACACGAACACCGGGGAGCTGTTTTTT,CASTSDTNTGELFF,TRBV2,few,NA,TRBJ2-2
TGTGCCAGCAGCTTGGTGGACAGTGCAACTAATGAAAAACTGTTTTTT,CASSLVDSATNEKLFF,TRBV7-9,NA,NA,TRBJ1-4
TGTGCCAGCAGTGTGGCCAGGGAGGCAGGGGCCAACGTCCTGACTTTC,CASSVAREAGANVLTF,TRBV6-1,NA,NA,TRBJ2-6
TGTGCCAGCAGTTTCGGGACAGGAAACACTGAAGCTTTCTTT,CASSFGTGNTEAFF,TRBV6-5,NA,TRBD1,TRBJ1-1
TGTGCCAGCAGACCCGGACAGGGCTTTTCACCCCTCCACTTT,CASRPGQGFSPLHF,TRBV7-9,NA,TRBD1,TRBJ1-6
TGTGCCAGCAGCTTTACTACCTACAATGAGCAGTTCTTC,CASSFTTYNEQFF,TRBV7-2,NA,NA,TRBJ2-1
TGTGCCAGCAGTTTGTCTGGCCGCACAGATACGCAGTATTTT,CASSLSGRTDTQYF,TRBV27,NA,NA,TRBJ2-3
TGTGCCAGCAGCTTACATGGGGGCAGTGAGCAGTTCTTC,CASSLHGGSEQFF,TRBV7-3,NA,NA,TRBJ2-1
TGCGCCAGCAGCTCGGTCGCGGGCTCTAACACTGAAGCTTTCTTT,CASSSVAGSNTEAFF,TRBV5-1,NA,NA,TRBJ1-1
TGTGCCAGCAGCTCTGACAGGTTCACTGAAGCTTTCTTT,CASSSDRFTEAFF,TRBV7-3,NA,NA,TRBJ1-1
TGTGCCAATTGGACAGGGGCGAACTATGGCTACACCTTC,CANWTGANYGYTF,TRBV21-1,NA,NA,TRBJ1-2
TGTGCCAGCAGTGAGAATAGCGGGAGCACAGATACGCAGTATTTT,CASSENSGSTDTQYF,TRBV6-4,few,TRBD2,TRBJ2-3
TGCGCCGGGCAGGGATTCCCCGGGGAGCTGTTTTTT,CAGQGFPGELFF,TRBV23-1,NA,NA,TRBJ2-2
TGTGCCAGCAGTCTTCCGCCCGGGACTAGCGGGACCGATACGCAGTATTTT,CASSLPPGTSGTDTQYF,TRBV6-6,NA,TRBD2,TRBJ2-3
TGTGCCAGCAGTTCCTCAGGGTATGGCTACACCTTC,CASSSSGYGYTF,TRBV28,NA,NA,TRBJ1-2
TGTGCCAGCAGCCAGGCGGGACCCGCGTCTGTTGAGACCCAGTACTTC,CASSQAGPASVETQYF,TRBV3-1/TRBV3-2,NA,NA,TRBJ2-5
TGTGCCAGCACCTCCGGGGGAACTAGGAAGCAGTTCTTC,CASTSGGTRKQFF,TRBV6-5,NA,NA,TRBJ2-1
TGTGCCAGCAGTCCCTATAGCAATCAGCCCCAGCATTTT,CASSPYSNQPQHF,TRBV27,NA,NA,TRBJ1-5
TGCAGTGCTAGAGAGGGTGGAGGGGCTTTCTTT,CSAREGGGAFF,TRBV20-1,NA,NA,TRBJ1-1
TGTGCCACCAGTGACCCCGTGAGGGGGCGCGAGCAGTACTTC,CATSDPVRGREQYF,TRBV24-1,NA,TRBD1,TRBJ2-7
TGTGCCACCAGCAGTATCGGACAGGGGGCGCCGACTGGCTACACCTTC,CATSSIGQGAPTGYTF,TRBV15,NA,TRBD1,TRBJ1-2
TGTGCCAGCAGTTTCGGGAGGGAACAGCCCCAGCATTTT,CASSFGREQPQHF,TRBV27,NA,NA,TRBJ1-5
TGTGCCTGGAGGACGACAGGGTCCAATCAGCCCCAGCATTTT,CAWRTTGSNQPQHF,TRBV30,NA,TRBD1,TRBJ1-5
TGTGCCAGTAGTCACCTCGGGAGGGCCACTGAAGCTTTCTTT,CASSHLGRATEAFF,TRBV19,NA,NA,TRBJ1-1
TGTGCCAGCAGACCCTCGGGACAGGGTAACTACGAGCAGTACTTC,CASRPSGQGNYEQYF,TRBV27,NA,TRBD1,TRBJ2-7
TGTGCCAGCGGTGGACAGCCAGACTCTTTTGGCTCGTACTATGGCTACACCTTC,CASGGQPDSFGSYYGYTF,TRBV7-9,NA,NA,TRBJ1-2
TGTGCCAGTCATAAACAGGGCGGCACTGAAGCTTTCTTT,CASHKQGGTEAFF,TRBV5-5,NA,NA,TRBJ1-1
TGTGCCAGCAGCTTATTTTCGGCGGGCAAAAACATTCAGTACTTC,CASSLFSAGKNIQYF,TRBV11-2,NA,NA,TRBJ2-4
TGTGCCAGCAGCCCCAGGGGGTATGGCTACACCTTC,CASSPRGYGYTF,TRBV5-6,NA,TRBD1,TRBJ1-2
TGTGCCATCGGAGGGGTGGGACCGGACACCGGGGAGCTGTTTTTT,CAIGGVGPDTGELFF,TRBV10-3,NA,NA,TRBJ2-2
TGTGCCAGCAGCAGCGTGGGGGGAGGAAACACCATATATTTT,CASSSVGGGNTIYF,TRBV3-1/TRBV3-2,once,NA,TRBJ1-3
TGTGCCAGCTCACCAAAAGCGACAGGGGCAGGGGGCTACACCTTC,CASSPKATGAGGYTF,TRBV18,once,TRBD1,TRBJ1-2
TGTGCCATCGCGATCGGGGGCAATCAGCCCCAGCATTTT,CAIAIGGNQPQHF,TRBV10-3,few,NA,TRBJ1-5
TGTGCCAGCAGTCCACGAGGGCAAGACTATGGCTACACCTTC,CASSPRGQDYGYTF,TRBV27,NA,NA,TRBJ1-2
TGTGCCAGCAGCTGGAGCCCCGAGGGTGAAAAACTGTTTTTT,CASSWSPEGEKLFF,TRBV27,NA,NA,TRBJ1-4
TGTGCCAGCGGTCGGGACAGGGATATGGTTGTCTATGGCTACACCTTC,CASGRDRDMVVYGYTF,TRBV27,NA,TRBD1,TRBJ1-2
TGTGCCAGCAGACTAGCGGGGGGGCATGAGCAGTTCTTC,CASRLAGGHEQFF,TRBV12-3/TRBV12-4,NA,TRBD2,TRBJ2-1
TGTGCTAGTGGTTTGAGCGGCGTAGCACAGTTCTATGGCTACACCTTC,CASGLSGVAQFYGYTF,TRBV12-5,NA,NA,TRBJ1-2
TGTGCCAGCAGTCCGCCAGGGACAGGGTTCTACGAGCAGTACTTC,CASSPPGTGFYEQYF,TRBV28,NA,TRBD1,TRBJ2-7
TGTGCCAGCAGCTCAGTCAGGGAGGCCTATGGCTACACCTTC,CASSSVREAYGYTF,TRBV11-2,NA,NA,TRBJ1-2
TGTGCCTGGGACGCAGGGGGCCTGCATCAGCCCCAGCATTTT,CAWDAGGLHQPQHF,TRBV30,once,TRBD1,TRBJ1-5